Listed below are T cell receptor beta chains from one sample, sequenced in a study of Graves' ophthalmopathy and Graves' hyperthyroidism. TCRdb recomputed calls from the multiplex PCR reads with MiXCR, one row per CDR3 protein. The profile shows roughly 220,000 distinct CDR3 sequences, around 45% of them singletons. Sequencing was performed on peripheral blood. These receptor sequences come from an adult man with Graves' ophthalmopathy. The CDR3 runs from the conserved cysteine through the conserved F or W.

J: TRBJ2-2; V: TRBV7-9; CDR3: CASSLSSGGHGELFF
J: TRBJ1-1; V: TRBV12-3/TRBV12-4; CDR3: CATSEGTGLNTEAFF
J: TRBJ1-5; V: TRBV2; CDR3: CASKGSYNQPQHF
J: TRBJ2-5; V: TRBV4-1; CDR3: CASSPFGTVKETQYF
J: TRBJ1-3; V: TRBV4-2; CDR3: CASSQDSSSGNTIYF
J: TRBJ2-7; V: TRBV20-1; CDR3: CSARDLSRGGYEQYF
J: TRBJ1-4; V: TRBV7-6; CDR3: CASSLDDSVNEKLFF
J: TRBJ2-6; V: TRBV24-1; CDR3: CASSLDGLGSGANVLTF
J: TRBJ2-2; V: TRBV7-2; CDR3: CACPDSTGELFF
J: TRBJ1-3; V: TRBV10-2; CDR3: CASSDRAGNTIYF
J: TRBJ1-2; V: TRBV4-1; CDR3: CASSQGQVANYGYTF
J: TRBJ1-2; V: TRBV29-1; CDR3: CSTPLLEDRGRNGYTF
J: TRBJ2-5; V: TRBV6-5; CDR3: CASSYGNRQETQYF
J: TRBJ2-5; V: TRBV5-8; CDR3: CASSLDGRSLTQYF
J: TRBJ2-2; V: TRBV7-2; CDR3: CASSYRTGPEGAGELFF
J: TRBJ2-7; V: TRBV7-9; CDR3: CASSSSDSGRIYEQYF
J: TRBJ1-1; V: TRBV12-3/TRBV12-4; CDR3: CASSAAGIAFF
J: TRBJ2-2; V: TRBV6-5; CDR3: CASSHYGGELFF
J: TRBJ1-5; V: TRBV19; CDR3: CASCAGNQPQHF
J: TRBJ2-2; V: TRBV7-6; CDR3: CASSQDGQGRTGELFF
J: TRBJ2-7; V: TRBV19; CDR3: CAGSKAGFRYEQYF
J: TRBJ2-5; V: TRBV29-1; CDR3: CSVESQETQYF